This T cell receptor beta chain was sequenced in a study of cytomegalovirus exposure and HLA in healthy donors. For the study at large: The same platform was used for the 90 to 150 validation repertoires as for the approximately 610 first-cohort repertoires, as reported in a later analysis.

Findings of the study overall: The study put around 180 TCR beta chains on its list as cytomegalovirus-associated.

The V gene's germline CDR1 is SGHNT and CDR2 YENEEA. The CDR3 covers 14 residues. The ends lost 5 bases at V and 0 bases at J; junction bases unmatched: 4. Method: immunoSEQ multiplex PCR; TCRdb's copy keeps in-frame clones and lacks some. The sample consists of more than 300,000 clones, 70% to 90% of them appearing once. A note on this clone: Its antigen is unidentified.

The chain recombines TRBV11-3 with TRBJ2-7; 7 bases line up with TRBD1. The specimen sequenced was PBMCs. This receptor was obtained from a woman between 18 and 30 years old in good health and CMV-seronegative. In DNA, the CDR3 is TGTGCCAGCAGCAAGGGACAGCACTCCTACGAGCAGTACTTC. Protein product: CASSKGQHSYEQYF.